The clone carrying this T cell receptor (beta chain) was counted a few times. V dropped 5 bases and J dropped 4 bases, with 24 bases sitting between them. Looked up from germline, CDR1 is MDHEN and CDR2 is SYDVKM. CDR3 size: 18 residues. The data were taken from a study of T-cell memory formation after mild COVID-19. It was 5'RACE with constant-segment primers that produced the TCR alpha and TCR beta cDNA libraries, which carried sample barcodes and UMIs. TCRdb reanalysed the 5' RACE reads using MiXCR and keeps one entry per CDR3 protein. The sample yields 450,000 or so distinct CDR3 sequences, 25% seen once.

The gene calls are TRBV28 and TRBJ1-3, with D possibly being TRBD1 (6 bases). The clonotype originates from an adult woman who had mild COVID-19 (a few samples of this study predate the infection). Cell type and time point are not known. Sequencing input: PBMCs or a T cell subset sorted from them (not recorded which). CDR3 coding DNA: TGTGCCAGCAGTCCCTTTTTATACTCGGGACAAGGCGGAAACACCATATATTTT. It encodes CASSPFLYSGQGGNTIYF.